The present entry profiles one T cell receptor (beta chain) with its context. Its target is not known. This table comes from immunoSEQ multiplex PCR, and its TCRdb copy is limited to in-frame clones, with some not included. This sample carries roughly 56,000 clones, around 83% of them seen once, and the ten largest clones take roughly a sixth. These data belong to a study of identifying expanded T cells in peripheral blood. The study's findings and limits: Clone count variance between approximately 2-week samples rose with total template count.

Losses at the gene ends were 5 bases for V and 4 bases for J; bases not matched to a gene: 11. CDR1 and CDR2 from the germline V gene are LNHDA and SQIVND (reference sequence). The CDR3 runs 15 residues. This TCR came from a person aged 18 to 75 in good health. The V and J genes are TRBV19 and TRBJ2-7, with TRBD2 matching 7 bases. The sequenced sample was blood. The DNA of the CDR3 is TGTGCCAGTAGTGTAGCGGGCTGGACCCGATACGAGCAGTACTTC. It specifies CASSVAGWTRYEQYF.